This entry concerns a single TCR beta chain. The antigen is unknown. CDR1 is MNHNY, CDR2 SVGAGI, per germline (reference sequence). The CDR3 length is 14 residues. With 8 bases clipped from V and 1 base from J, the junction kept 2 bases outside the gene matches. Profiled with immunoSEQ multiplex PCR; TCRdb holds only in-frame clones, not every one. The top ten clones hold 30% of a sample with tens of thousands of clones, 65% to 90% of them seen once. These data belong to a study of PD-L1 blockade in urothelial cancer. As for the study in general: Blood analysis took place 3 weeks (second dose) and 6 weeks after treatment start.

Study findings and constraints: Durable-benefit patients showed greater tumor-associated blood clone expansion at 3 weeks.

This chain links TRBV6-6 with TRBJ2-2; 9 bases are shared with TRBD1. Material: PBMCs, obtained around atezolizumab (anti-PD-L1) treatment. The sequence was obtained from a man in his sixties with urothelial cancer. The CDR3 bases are TGTGCCAGCTCGGGACAGGGGAACACCGGGGAGCTGTTTTTT. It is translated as CASSGQGNTGELFF.